Following are 10 T cell receptor beta chains from one sample sequenced in a study of OX40 agonist ivuxolimab in advanced cancers. Assay used: immunoSEQ multiplex PCR; TCRdb lists only in-frame clones, some missing. The sample lists about 20,000 clones; about 83% were seen once. The specimen was CD4+ or CD8+ T cells sorted from blood, collected in a trial of the OX40 agonist ivuxolimab. The source of these receptors is an adult with an advanced solid tumor such as melanoma, head and neck, liver or kidney cancer.

The count of this clone is one. The rearrangement uses TRBV13 and TRBJ1-1; maybe TRBD1 (5 bases). Looked up from germline, CDR1 is PRHDT and CDR2 is FYEKMQ (reference sequence). CDR3 size: 13 residues. The V gene lost 2 bases and the J gene lost 4 bases, with 8 bases spanning the gap. DNA of the CDR3: TGTGCCAGCAGCTTACCGGGGCGCACTGAAGCTTTCTTT. Protein sequence: CASSLPGRTEAFF.

The chain links TRBV19 to TRBJ1-1; D gene unclear. V lost 3 bases to trimming and J lost 0 bases, with 11 bases between them. Germline CDR1 and CDR2: LNHDA and SQIVND (reference sequence). The CDR3 extends over 15 amino acids. The CDR3 DNA sequence: TGTGCCAGTAGTATGGGCCGGAGGTTGAACACTGAAGCTTTCTTT. It translates to CASSMGRRLNTEAFF.

The V call is TRBV28, the J call TRBJ2-1; D might be TRBD2 (5 bases). The CDR3 spans 13 residues. The ends were cut back, 8 bases at V and 9 bases at J, with 17 bases in the middle. Germline V gives CDR1 MDHEN, CDR2 SYDVKM. In nucleotides, the CDR3 is TGTGCCAGCTCCGTATTGGGAAGCGGTGAGCAGTTCTTC. Protein product: CASSVLGSGEQFF.

The chain couples TRBV15 to TRBJ2-2; D not resolved. Germline assignment: CDR1 LNHNV and CDR2 YYDKDF (reference sequence). V was pared by 3 bases and J by 4 bases, with 9 bases between. This CDR3 has 14 amino acids. CDR3 DNA: TGTGCCACCAGCAGTGGCTTAAGCACCGGGGAGCTGTTTTTT. Translated: CATSSGLSTGELFF.

This chain uses TRBV5-5 with TRBJ2-7; D possibly corresponds to TRBD1 (6 bases). Trimming removed 1 base at V and 1 base at J, with 15 bases between. Germline V gene lookup returns CDR1 SGHKS and CDR2 YYEKEE (reference sequence). This CDR3 contains 16 residues. The CDR3 loop is CASSLTGFPTSYEQYF. Written as DNA, the CDR3 is TGTGCCAGCAGCTTGACAGGGTTCCCAACATCCTACGAGCAGTACTTC.

V gene TRBV28 combines with J gene TRBJ1-2; TRBD1 matches at 9 bases. CDR1 MDHEN and CDR2 SYDVKM come from the germline V gene. V shed 6 bases and J 4 bases; nucleotides not matched to a gene: 12. The CDR3 covers 16 residues. For the CDR3, the DNA is TGTGCCAGCAGCTCCCCTTACAGGGGGCTTTTCTATGGCTACACCTTC. Its translation: CASSSPYRGLFYGYTF.

Turning to this clone: This could be a read error, since a much larger clone is one nucleotide away. The gene calls are TRBV5-3 and TRBJ1-1; D is possibly TRBD1 (5 bases). TRBV5-3 is labeled an ORF, and its function is uncertain. The length of the CDR3 is 11 residues. Here the CDR3 DNA reads TGTGCCAGCAGCTTGACAGTTGAAGCTTCCTTT. This encodes CASSLTVEASF.

The rearrangement links TRBV7-9 to TRBJ2-7; no reliable D call. Germline V gene data show CDR1 as SEHNR and CDR2 as FQNEAQ (reference sequence). Trimming removed 1 base from V and 5 bases from J, with 12 bases in between. This CDR3 is 14 amino acids long. The CDR3 here is CASSLGQHWDEQYF. The CDR3 DNA is TGTGCCAGCAGCTTAGGTCAGCACTGGGACGAGCAGTACTTC.

The V and J genes are TRBV4-1 and TRBJ2-3; TRBD2 aligns across 8 bases. CDR3 length equals 15 residues. Germline-derived CDR1 and CDR2 are MGHRA and YSYEKL. V shed 3 bases and J 1 base; nucleotides not matched to a gene: 3. In nucleotides, the CDR3 is TGCGCCAGCAGCCACTTGACTAGCGGCACAGATACGCAGTATTTT. It is translated as CASSHLTSGTDTQYF.

CDR3 in DNA: TGCGCCAGCAGTTCCTTCCCCGGGGAGCTGTTTTTT. It yields the protein CASSSFPGELFF. V gene TRBV4-1 combines with J gene TRBJ2-2; D gene unclear. The germline gives CDR1 MGHRA, CDR2 YSYEKL. V lost 6 bases to trimming and J lost 6 bases, with 8 bases between them. This CDR3 has 12 residues.